Below, 18 T cell receptor beta chains from the same sample are listed, as sequenced in a study of preoperative IRX-2 immunotherapy in early breast cancer. Treatment noted: preoperative locoregional IRX-2 cytokine immunotherapy. This table comes from immunoSEQ multiplex PCR, and its TCRdb copy is limited to in-frame clones, with some not included. The sample lists 32,000 or so clones, around four fifths occurring once. The sequencing used lymph node tissue, collected from a patient treated with IRX-2 immunotherapy. All receptors derive from a human donor with breast cancer.

The chain employs TRBV5-1 and TRBJ2-3; TRBD2 aligns across 7 bases. This CDR3 comprises 16 residues. Germline V lookup: CDR1 SGHRS, CDR2 YFSETQ. The junction had 4 bases not matched to a gene; V was cut back by 0 bases and J by 0 bases. This CDR3 reads CASSLGLADSTDTQYF. CDR3 nucleotide sequence: TGCGCCAGCAGCTTGGGCCTAGCGGATAGCACAGATACGCAGTATTTT.

This clone was picked up a small number of times. The rearrangement joins TRBV15 to TRBJ2-5, with D perhaps TRBD2 (5 bases). The V end was cut by 2 bases, the J end by 1 base, with 11 bases between. The CDR3 spans 15 residues. Germline V gives CDR1 LNHNV, CDR2 YYDKDF (reference sequence). The CDR3, as DNA: TGTGCCACCAGCAGATCCCGGCGGGTCCAAGAGACCCAGTACTTC. Amino acid sequence: CATSRSRRVQETQYF.

This clone was seen a handful of times. Some base is ambiguous or went unread, and X replaces its residue. The rearrangement uses TRBV5-1 and TRBJ1-1; D gene unclear. This CDR3 has 14 residues. Germline V lookup: CDR1 SGHRS, CDR2 YFSETQ. The V end lost 4 bases, the J end lost 2 bases, and 12 bases lay between the germline ends. The DNA of the CDR3 is TGCGCCAGCAGCCTCGGGRGGACTAACACTGAAGCTTTCTTT. Translated: CASSLGXTNTEAFF.

The genes are TRBV28 and TRBJ1-4; unclear D gene. Germline loops: CDR1 MDHEN, CDR2 SYDVKM. This CDR3 has 14 amino acids. V was cut by 3 bases and J by 6 bases, with 11 bases left in between. The CDR3: CASSFVNSHEKLFF. CDR3 bases: TGTGCCAGCAGTTTTGTCAACTCCCATGAAAAACTGTTTTTT.

The chain links TRBV5-1 to TRBJ1-2; TRBD1 might be the D (6 bases). This CDR3 spans 16 amino acids. CDR1 and CDR2 (germline): SGHRS, YFSETQ. The germline V and J ends were trimmed by 0 bases and 2 bases, with 14 bases remaining between them. The CDR3 DNA reads as TGCGCCAGCAGCTTGGTTTCAGGGGCTCACAACTATGGCTACACCTTC. It encodes CASSLVSGAHNYGYTF.

This clone turned up a few times. The V call is TRBV28, the J call TRBJ2-1; a weak D match, TRBD2 (6 bases). The germline V gene encodes CDR1 MDHEN and CDR2 SYDVKM. This CDR3 is built from 16 residues. Trimming pared 5 bases from V and 5 bases from J, leaving 19 bases between. CDR3 sequence (DNA): TGTGCCAGCAGTACACCCCCGCAGGGACTCCACAATGAGCAGTTCTTC. Translated, it gives CASSTPPQGLHNEQFF.

This rearrangement joins TRBV29-1 to TRBJ1-2, with TRBD1 matching 7 bases. The CDR3 is made up of 13 amino acids. The trim removed 6 bases at V and 4 bases at J, leaving 8 bases unmatched. Germline V gene lookup returns CDR1 SQVTM and CDR2 ANQGSEA. The CDR3 DNA sequence: TGCAGCGTCGCCCCAGGGGGGGTCTATGGCTACACCTTC. Its translation: CSVAPGGVYGYTF.

The V call is TRBV28, the J call TRBJ1-2; D is unresolved. Trimming stripped 4 bases from V and 1 base from J, with 16 bases between. CDR3 length equals 16 residues. Per the germline V gene, CDR1 is MDHEN and CDR2 is SYDVKM. The CDR3 here is CASSSLGLRVNYGYTF. Written as DNA, the CDR3 is TGTGCCAGCAGTTCTCTTGGCCTAAGGGTTAACTATGGCTACACCTTC.

V and J are TRBV18 and TRBJ2-1; 9 bases align to TRBD2. Germline CDR1 is KGHSH and CDR2 is LQKENI. The CDR3 extends over 16 amino acids. V was clipped by 7 bases and J by 13 bases; unmatched bases: 20. CDR3 protein: CASFTYTGDSGSRQFF. The CDR3 DNA sequence: TGTGCCAGCTTCACCTACACAGGGGATAGCGGGAGTAGACAGTTCTTC.

The J gene is TRBJ1-2, the V gene TRBV6-8; no definite D call. There are 13 residues in the CDR3. Germline V gene lookup returns CDR1 MNHGY and CDR2 SAAAGT. Trimming shortened V by 1 base and J by 6 bases, and 9 bases separated the two germline ends. In DNA form, the CDR3 reads TGTGCCAGCAGTTACTTTCCGGGCAATGGCTACACCTTC. Translated, it gives CASSYFPGNGYTF.

The rearrangement joins TRBV27 to TRBJ1-2; no clear D. The germline V and J ends were trimmed by 2 bases and 3 bases, with 7 bases remaining between them. This CDR3 is built from 13 residues. Germline V gene lookup returns CDR1 MNHEY and CDR2 SMNVEV (reference sequence). The DNA of the CDR3 is TGTGCCAGCAGTTTAGCGGACGACTATGGCTACACCTTC. Its translation: CASSLADDYGYTF.

This clone was seen only a few times. This rearrangement joins TRBV28 to TRBJ1-3; no clear D gene. This CDR3 region has 14 residues. Germline CDR1 is MDHEN and CDR2 is SYDVKM. V was shortened by 6 bases and J by 0 bases, with 9 bases between the two germline ends. CDR3 in DNA: TGTGCCAGCAGGCCCGCAATCTCTGGAAACACCATATATTTT. It codes for CASRPAISGNTIYF.

As DNA, the CDR3 is TGTGCCACCCTTGGGGGAGTGAGCTCCTACGAGCAGTACTTC. Translation: CATLGGVSSYEQYF. This chain uses TRBV6-8 with TRBJ2-7; D may correspond to TRBD1 or TRBD2 (5 bases each). Trimming stripped 10 bases from V and 0 bases from J, with 16 bases between. The CDR3 is made up of 14 amino acids. Looked up from germline, CDR1 is MNHGY and CDR2 is SAAAGT.

V usage is TRBV19 and J usage is TRBJ2-2; the match to TRBD2 covers 10 bases. CDR3 length: 15 amino acids. V lost 6 bases to trimming and J lost 6 bases; unmatched junction nucleotides: 7. Germline assignment: CDR1 LNHDA and CDR2 SQIVND (reference sequence). CDR3 sequence: CASSYSGRVAGELFF. CDR3 sequence (DNA): TGTGCCAGTAGCTACAGCGGGAGGGTGGCCGGGGAGCTGTTTTTT.

The rearrangement uses TRBV5-1 and TRBJ2-7; 7 bases map to TRBD2. V dropped 3 bases and J dropped 2; count of bases not matched to a gene: 5. The CDR3 spans 14 residues. CDR1 and CDR2 (germline): SGHRS, YFSETQ. The CDR3 sequence: CASSSGGSTYEQYF. The CDR3 DNA sequence: TGCGCCAGCAGCTCGGGGGGTAGCACCTACGAGCAGTACTTC.

The V call is TRBV6-8, the J call TRBJ1-4, with TRBD1 as a possible D gene (6 bases). Trimming cost V 10 bases and J 7 bases, with 16 bases left between them. CDR1 is MNHGY, CDR2 SAAAGT, per germline. This CDR3 spans 13 amino acids. The CDR3 nucleotides are TGTGCCACCCGACAGGTAACGGCTGAAAAACTGTTTTTT. Translating gives CATRQVTAEKLFF.

The chain links TRBV6-8 to TRBJ1-3; 8 bases match TRBD1. This CDR3 contains 15 residues. Germline V CDR1 and CDR2: MNHGY, SAAAGT. Losses at the gene ends were 6 bases for V and 1 base for J; bases not matched to a gene: 5. The DNA for the CDR3 is TGTGCCAGCAGAGGACAGGGAACTTCTGGAAACACCATATATTTT. Translating gives CASRGQGTSGNTIYF.

The chain is built from TRBV28 and TRBJ2-7; D may be TRBD1 (7 bases). CDR1 is MDHEN and CDR2 is SYDVKM in the germline V gene. The V and J ends lost 8 bases and 2 bases respectively, with 19 bases between them. This CDR3 is built from 15 residues. CDR3 region: CASGRFATGPYEQYF. Here the CDR3 DNA reads TGTGCCAGCGGGAGGTTTGCGACAGGGCCCTACGAGCAGTACTTC.